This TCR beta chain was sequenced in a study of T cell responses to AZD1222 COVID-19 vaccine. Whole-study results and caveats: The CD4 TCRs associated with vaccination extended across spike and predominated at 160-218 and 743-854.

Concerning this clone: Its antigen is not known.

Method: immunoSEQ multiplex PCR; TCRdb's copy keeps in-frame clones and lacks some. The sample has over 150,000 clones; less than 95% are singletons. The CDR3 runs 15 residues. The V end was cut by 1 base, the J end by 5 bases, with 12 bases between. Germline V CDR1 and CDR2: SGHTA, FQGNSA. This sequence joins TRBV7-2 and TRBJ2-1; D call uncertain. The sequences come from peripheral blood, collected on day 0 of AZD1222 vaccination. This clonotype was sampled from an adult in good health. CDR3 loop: CASSLVGWQNNEQFF. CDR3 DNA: TGTGCCAGCAGCTTAGTGGGGTGGCAGAACAATGAGCAGTTCTTC.